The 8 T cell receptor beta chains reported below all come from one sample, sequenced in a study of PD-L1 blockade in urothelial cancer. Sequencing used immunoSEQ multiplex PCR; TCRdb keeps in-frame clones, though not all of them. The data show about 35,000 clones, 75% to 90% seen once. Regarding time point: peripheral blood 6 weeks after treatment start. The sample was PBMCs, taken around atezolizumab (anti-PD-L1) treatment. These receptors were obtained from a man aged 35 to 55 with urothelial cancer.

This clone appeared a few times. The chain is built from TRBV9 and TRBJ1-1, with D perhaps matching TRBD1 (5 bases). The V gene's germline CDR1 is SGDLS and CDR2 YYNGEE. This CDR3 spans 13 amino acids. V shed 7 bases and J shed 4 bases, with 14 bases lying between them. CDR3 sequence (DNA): TGTGCCAGCGGAGACGGGGGGTCCACTGAAGCTTTCTTT. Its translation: CASGDGGSTEAFF.

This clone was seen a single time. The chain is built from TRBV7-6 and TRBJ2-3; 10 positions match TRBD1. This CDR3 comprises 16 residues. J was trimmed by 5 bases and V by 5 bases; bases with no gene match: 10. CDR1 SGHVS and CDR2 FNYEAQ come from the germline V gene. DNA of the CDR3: TGTGCCAGCAGCCCAGAGCGACAGGGGGCGGGAGATACGCAGTATTTT. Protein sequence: CASSPERQGAGDTQYF.

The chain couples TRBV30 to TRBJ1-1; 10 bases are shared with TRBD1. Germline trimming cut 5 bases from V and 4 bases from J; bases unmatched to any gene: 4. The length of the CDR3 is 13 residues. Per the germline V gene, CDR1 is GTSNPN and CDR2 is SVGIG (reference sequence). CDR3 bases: TGTGCCTGGGACAGGGGGCTGGTCACTGAAGCTTTCTTT. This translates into CAWDRGLVTEAFF. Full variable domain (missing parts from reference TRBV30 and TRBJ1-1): SQTIHQWPATLVQPVGSPLSLECTVEGTSNPNLYWYRQAAGRGLQLLFYSVGIGQISSEVPQNLSASRPQDRQFILSSKKLLLSDSGFYLCAWDRGLVTEAFFGQGTRLTVV.

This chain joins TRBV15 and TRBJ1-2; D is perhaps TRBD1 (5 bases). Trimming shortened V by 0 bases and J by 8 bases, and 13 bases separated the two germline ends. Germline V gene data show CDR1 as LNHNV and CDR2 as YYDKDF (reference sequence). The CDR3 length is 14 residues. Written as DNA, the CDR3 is TGTGCCACCAGCAGAGAGGGGACTGCGGAGGGCTACACCTTC. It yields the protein CATSREGTAEGYTF. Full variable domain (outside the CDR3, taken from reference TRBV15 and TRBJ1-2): DAMVIQNPRYQVTQFGKPVTLSCSQTLNHNVMYWYQQKSSQAPKLLFHYYDKDFNNEADTPDNFQSRRPNTSFCFLDIRSPGLGDTAMYLCATSREGTAEGYTFGSGTRLTVV.

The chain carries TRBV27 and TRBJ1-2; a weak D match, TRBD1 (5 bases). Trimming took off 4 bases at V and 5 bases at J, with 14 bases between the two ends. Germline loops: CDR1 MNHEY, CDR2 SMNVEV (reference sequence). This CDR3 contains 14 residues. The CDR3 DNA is TGTGCCAGCAGTTCACTCGGGGGTTCATATGGCTACACCTTC. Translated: CASSSLGGSYGYTF.

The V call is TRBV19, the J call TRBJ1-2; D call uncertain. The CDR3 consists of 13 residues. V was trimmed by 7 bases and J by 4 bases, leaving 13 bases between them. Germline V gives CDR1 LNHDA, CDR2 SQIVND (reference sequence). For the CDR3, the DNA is TGTGCCAGTACCGAACACAGCGGCTATGGCTACACCTTC. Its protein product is CASTEHSGYGYTF.

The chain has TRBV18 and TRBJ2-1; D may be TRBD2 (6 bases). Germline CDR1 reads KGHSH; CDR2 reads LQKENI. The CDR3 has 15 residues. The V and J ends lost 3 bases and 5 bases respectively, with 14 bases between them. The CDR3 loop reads CASSPGGERHNEQFF. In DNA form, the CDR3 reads TGTGCCAGCTCACCCGGGGGAGAGCGACACAATGAGCAGTTCTTC.

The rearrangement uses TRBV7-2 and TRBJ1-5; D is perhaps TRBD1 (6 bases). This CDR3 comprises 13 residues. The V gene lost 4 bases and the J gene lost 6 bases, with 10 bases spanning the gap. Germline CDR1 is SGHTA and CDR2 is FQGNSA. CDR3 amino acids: CASSYRVRQPQHF. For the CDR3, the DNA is TGTGCCAGCAGCTACAGGGTTCGTCAGCCCCAGCATTTT.